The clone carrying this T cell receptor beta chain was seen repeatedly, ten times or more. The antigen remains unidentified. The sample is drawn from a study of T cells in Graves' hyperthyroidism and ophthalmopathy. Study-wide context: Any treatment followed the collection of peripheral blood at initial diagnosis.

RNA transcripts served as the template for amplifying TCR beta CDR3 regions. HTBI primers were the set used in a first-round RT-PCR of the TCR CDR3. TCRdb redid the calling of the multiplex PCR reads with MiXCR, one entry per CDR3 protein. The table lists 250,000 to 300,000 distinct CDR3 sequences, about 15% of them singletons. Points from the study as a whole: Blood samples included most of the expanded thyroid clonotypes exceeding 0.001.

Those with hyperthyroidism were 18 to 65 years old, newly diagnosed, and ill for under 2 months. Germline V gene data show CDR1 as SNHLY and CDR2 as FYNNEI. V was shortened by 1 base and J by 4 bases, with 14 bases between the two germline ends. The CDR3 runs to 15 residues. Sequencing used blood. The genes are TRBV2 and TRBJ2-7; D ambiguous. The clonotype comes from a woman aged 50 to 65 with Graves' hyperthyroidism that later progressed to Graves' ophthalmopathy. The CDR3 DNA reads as TGTGCCAGCAGTGAAGTCACTAACGTTGGGTACGAGCAGTACTTC. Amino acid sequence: CASSEVTNVGYEQYF.